Each of the 28 T cell receptor beta chains below was sequenced from the same sample in a study of early T cells in non-severe SARS-CoV-2 infection. TCRdb re-derived calls from the 5' RACE reads in MiXCR, one entry per CDR3 protein. The table records roughly 60,000 distinct CDR3 sequences, about 6.1% of them present only once. Sequencing was performed on whole blood, taken at baseline. The receptors were gathered from an adult who was a healthcare worker with PCR-confirmed SARS-CoV-2 infection or an uninfected control (not recorded which).

This clonotype has a count of ten or more. The chain combines TRBV6-5 with TRBJ1-4, with no clear D. There are 14 residues in the CDR3. The V and J ends lost 5 bases and 5 bases respectively, with 12 bases between them. Germline CDR1 is MNHEY and CDR2 is SVGAGI. CDR3 nucleotide sequence: TGTGCCAGCAGTCCGCTGGTAGGAAATGAAAAACTGTTTTTT. This gives the protein CASSPLVGNEKLFF.

V gene TRBV28 combines with J gene TRBJ1-4; the D gene is possibly TRBD1 (6 bases). CDR3 length equals 14 residues. CDR1 and CDR2 (germline): MDHEN, SYDVKM. V lost 6 bases and J lost 3, with 11 bases in between. CDR3 region: CASSTGAANEKLFF. CDR3 coding DNA: TGTGCCAGCAGCACGGGGGCAGCTAATGAAAAACTGTTTTTT.

This clonotype came up many times. The V gene is TRBV13, the J gene TRBJ2-3; TRBD2 is a possible D gene (6 bases). Germline CDR1 reads PRHDT; CDR2 reads FYEKMQ (reference sequence). The CDR3 runs 11 residues. V was cut by 3 bases and J by 9 bases, with 7 bases left in between. The DNA for the CDR3 is TGTGCCAGCAGCTTGGCGGGAACGCAGTATTTT. Translated: CASSLAGTQYF.

This clonotype occurred a few times. The chain employs TRBV29-1 and TRBJ2-7; D is unclear. The CDR3 totals 12 residues. Trimming stripped 5 bases from V and 2 bases from J, with 10 bases between. The germline gives CDR1 SQVTM, CDR2 ANQGSEA. The CDR3 region is CSVSSQAYEQYF. CDR3 sequence (DNA): TGCAGCGTTTCAAGCCAAGCCTACGAGCAGTACTTC.

The table lists this clonotype with many counts. The chain couples TRBV21-1 to TRBJ1-5; TRBD1, the D gene given by the table, was not confirmed from the DNA. TRBV21-1 is labeled a pseudogene. The CDR3 runs to 19 residues. The CDR3 spells CASSKLGTGALSSNQPQHF. CDR3 DNA: TGTGCCAGCAGCAAACTGGGGACAGGGGCTCTCTCCAGCAATCAGCCCCAGCATTTT.

Many counts were recorded for this clonotype. The V and J genes are TRBV7-8 and TRBJ1-2; D possibly corresponds to TRBD1 (5 bases). Germline CDR1 SGHVS, CDR2 FQNEAQ. Trimming removed 1 base at V and 10 bases at J, with 10 bases between. The CDR3 sequence is 12 residues long. The CDR3 protein is CASSLVRDSYTF. As DNA, the CDR3 is TGTGCCAGCAGCTTAGTGCGGGACTCCTACACCTTC. Using reference TRBV7-8 and TRBJ1-2 for the parts outside the CDR3, the full variable domain is GAGVSQSPRYKVAKRGQDVALRCDPISGHVSLFWYQQALGQGPEFLTYFQNEAQLDKSGLPSDRFFAERPEGSVSTLKIQRTQQEDSAVYLCASSLVRDSYTFGSGTRLTVV.

This clonotype occurred many times. CDR3 bases: TGCAGTGCTCTTCGAGCGGTGGGTAATGAGCAGTTCTTC. It encodes CSALRAVGNEQFF. V and J are TRBV20-1 and TRBJ2-1; a weak D match, TRBD2 (5 bases). V lost 5 bases, J lost 7 bases, and 15 bases lay in between. The germline CDR1 and CDR2 sequences are DFQATT and SNEGSKA (reference sequence). The CDR3 has 13 residues.

This clonotype was recorded many times. The CDR3 DNA reads TGTGCCAGCAGCCCCTTCGTCGAGACAGGGTATAATTCACCCCTCCACTTT. This codes for CASSPFVETGYNSPLHF. V gene TRBV14 combines with J gene TRBJ1-6; 7 nucleotides align to TRBD1. There are 17 residues in the CDR3. In germline, CDR1 is SGHDN, CDR2 FVKESK. The V gene end was trimmed by 4 bases and the J gene end by 4 bases; junction bases not matched to a gene: 10.

This clonotype was seen many times. This chain uses TRBV12-3 or TRBV12-4 with TRBJ2-4; D may be TRBD2 (6 bases). The CDR3 extends over 13 amino acids. Trimming took 10 bases from V and 10 from J, leaving 20 bases between them. Here the CDR3 reads CATQLWDGGIQYF. The CDR3 DNA sequence: TGTGCCACCCAGTTGTGGGACGGGGGAATTCAGTACTTC.

The sample holds a few counts of this clonotype. The rearrangement joins TRBV27 to TRBJ2-2; D gene unclear. The V gene lost 6 bases and the J gene lost 2 bases, with 7 bases spanning the gap. The CDR3 length is 13 residues. In germline, CDR1 is MNHEY, CDR2 SMNVEV (reference sequence). The CDR3 loop is CASRLHNTGELFF. Written as DNA, the CDR3 is TGTGCCAGCAGACTACACAACACCGGGGAGCTGTTTTTT.

This clonotype was observed a few times. The gene calls are TRBV19 and TRBJ2-5; D not resolved. CDR1 and CDR2 (germline): LNHDA, SQIVND (reference sequence). Deletions cut 6 bases from V and 4 bases from J, with 0 bases between. The CDR3 contains 9 residues. The CDR3 here is CASRETQYF. As DNA, the CDR3 is TGTGCCAGTAGAGAGACCCAGTACTTC.

This clonotype was seen only a few times. This chain uses TRBV7-2 with TRBJ2-3; D remains ambiguous. Germline assignment: CDR1 SGHTA and CDR2 FQGNSA. The ends were cut back, 6 bases at V and 2 bases at J, with 9 bases in the middle. This CDR3 is built from 13 residues. The CDR3 coding sequence is TGTGCCAGCAGGTCCGGTTACACAGATACGCAGTATTTT. This sequence encodes CASRSGYTDTQYF.

This clonotype was found many times. The genes are TRBV12-3 or TRBV12-4 and TRBJ1-1; the D is unclear. The CDR3 length is 14 residues. Deletions cut 3 bases from V and 4 bases from J, with 12 bases between. Here the CDR3 reads CASSFTTGSTEAFF. The CDR3, as DNA: TGTGCCAGCAGTTTCACCACGGGTAGCACTGAAGCTTTCTTT.

CDR3 nucleotides: TGCAGTGCCCCAGGACAGCAGAACACTGAAGCTTTCTTT. Translating it yields CSAPGQQNTEAFF. The genes are TRBV20-1 and TRBJ1-1; the D gene is possibly TRBD1 (6 bases). This CDR3 has 13 amino acids. The ends were cut back, 6 bases at V and 1 base at J, with 12 bases in the middle. In germline, CDR1 is DFQATT, CDR2 SNEGSKA (reference sequence).

On this clonotype itself: This may stem from a read error, because a much larger clone lies one nucleotide away. The chain uses TRBV20-1 and TRBJ2-7; perhaps TRBD1 as D (6 bases). The germline V gene encodes CDR1 DFQATT and CDR2 SNEGSKA (reference sequence). The CDR3 is 14 amino acids. DNA of the CDR3: TGCAGTGCTAGTAGGACAGCAACAGTCTACGAGCAGCACTTC. Its translation: CSASRTATVYEQHF.

Many counts were recorded for this clonotype. This rearrangement joins TRBV6-2 or TRBV6-3 to TRBJ1-1; no firm D call. The V end lost 2 bases, the J end lost 0 bases, and 16 bases lay between the germline ends. The CDR3 contains 17 residues. Germline loops: CDR1 MNHEY, CDR2 SVGEGT. The CDR3 DNA reads as TGTGCCAGCAGTTACGGCAGGTTTGCCCCAGTGAACACTGAAGCTTTCTTT. Translated: CASSYGRFAPVNTEAFF.

The chain recombines TRBV27 with TRBJ2-7; TRBD1 matches 10 bases. Losses at the gene ends were 4 bases for V and 6 bases for J; bases not matched to a gene: 18. The CDR3 length is 18 residues. Germline V CDR1 and CDR2: MNHEY, SMNVEV (reference sequence). The CDR3 sequence is CASSSTGTGVFFSGEQYF. The CDR3 DNA is TGTGCCAGCAGTTCCACCGGGACAGGGGTCTTCTTCTCGGGCGAGCAGTACTTC.

This clonotype was counted a few times. The V call is TRBV7-2, the J call TRBJ1-4, with D uncertain. This CDR3 comprises 15 residues. Germline V gives CDR1 SGHTA, CDR2 FQGNSA. Trimming removed 1 base from V and 6 bases from J, with 12 bases in between. CDR3 sequence: CASSLGRARDEKLFF. The CDR3 nucleotides are TGTGCCAGCAGCTTAGGGAGGGCGAGGGATGAAAAACTGTTTTTT.

The rearrangement uses TRBV4-3 and TRBJ1-4; D is unresolved. Germline CDR1 is LGHNA and CDR2 is YSLEER. The CDR3 length is 19 residues. Between the trimmed V and J ends, which lost 0 bases and 0 bases, there was a span of 17 bases. The CDR3 DNA is TGCGCCAGCAGCCAAGAAGCCGTACATAAACTTGCAACTAATGAAAAACTGTTTTTT. Protein: CASSQEAVHKLATNEKLFF.

This clonotype was detected many times. The J gene is TRBJ1-4, the V gene TRBV6-5; 7 bases map to TRBD1. There are 13 residues in the CDR3. Germline values: CDR1 MNHEY, CDR2 SVGAGI. V gave up 11 bases and J gave up 4 bases; unmatched junction bases: 7. The CDR3 region has the DNA TGTGCCTGCCGTGGGACAGATAATGAAAAACTGTTTTTT. It codes for CACRGTDNEKLFF.

There are a few counts of this clonotype. V usage is TRBV6-1 and J usage is TRBJ2-2; D gene ambiguous. The CDR3 is 12 amino acids. The V end was cut by 5 bases, the J end by 5 bases, with 6 bases between. The V gene's germline CDR1 is MNHNS and CDR2 SASEGT. The CDR3 reads CASSFETGELFF. Here the CDR3 DNA reads TGTGCCAGCAGTTTTGAGACCGGGGAGCTGTTTTTT.

There are many counts of this clonotype. The gene calls are TRBV4-3 and TRBJ2-1, with D perhaps TRBD2 (6 bases). The CDR3 extends over 15 amino acids. V was pared by 1 base and J by 10 bases, with 17 bases between. The V gene's germline CDR1 is LGHNA and CDR2 YSLEER. The CDR3 protein is CASSQVYTSAGEQFF. In DNA, the CDR3 is TGCGCCAGCAGCCAAGTGTATACCTCCGCGGGGGAGCAGTTCTTC.

The chain combines TRBV20-1 with TRBJ1-5; D ambiguous. The V end was cut by 6 bases, the J end by 3 bases, with 15 bases between. Germline CDR1 reads DFQATT; CDR2 reads SNEGSKA (reference sequence). The length of the CDR3 is 14 residues. Here the CDR3 reads CSAPLRGANQPQHF. The CDR3 region has the DNA TGCAGTGCCCCTCTCCGGGGTGCCAATCAGCCCCAGCATTTT.

This chain joins TRBV6-5 and TRBJ2-5; D is perhaps TRBD2 (6 bases). V lost 0 bases, J lost 7 bases, and 12 bases lay in between. The CDR3 runs to 14 residues. Per germline, CDR1 MNHEY and CDR2 SVGAGI. Here the CDR3 reads CASSYSIGGGTQYF. The CDR3 bases are TGTGCCAGCAGTTACTCGATCGGGGGTGGGACCCAGTACTTC.

This clonotype was recorded at least ten times. The chain couples TRBV2 to TRBJ1-2; no clear D gene. V was pared by 8 bases and J by 6 bases, with 19 bases between. Germline CDR1 reads SNHLY; CDR2 reads FYNNEI. This CDR3 comprises 14 residues. Written as DNA, the CDR3 is TGTGCCAGCGGAGAGGTAGACCCCGGAGATGGCTACACCTTC. It yields the protein CASGEVDPGDGYTF.

The chain employs TRBV5-1 and TRBJ1-6; D may be TRBD1 (5 bases). CDR3 length: 14 residues. V lost 4 bases and J lost 10, with 15 bases in between. Germline V gene data show CDR1 as SGHRS and CDR2 as YFSETQ. The CDR3 here is CASSGTVRGSPLHF. CDR3 coding DNA: TGCGCCAGCAGCGGGACGGTTCGGGGATCACCCCTCCACTTT.

This clonotype was seen at least ten times. The chain has TRBV4-3 and TRBJ2-7; no clear D gene. The CDR3 is made up of 16 amino acids. Germline V lookup: CDR1 LGHNA, CDR2 YSLEER. V was cut by 1 base and J by 0 bases, with 13 bases left in between. CDR3 loop: CASSQGTTRSSYEQYF. CDR3 DNA: TGCGCCAGCAGCCAAGGAACAACGCGGAGCTCCTACGAGCAGTACTTC.

This rearrangement joins TRBV6-2 or TRBV6-3 to TRBJ2-1; D is unresolved. The length of the CDR3 is 15 residues. Trimming took 2 bases from V and 2 from J, leaving 10 bases between them. Germline V gene lookup returns CDR1 MNHEY and CDR2 SVGEGT. The DNA for the CDR3 is TGTGCCAGCAGTTACATTCCAGTAACCTACAATGAGCAGTTCTTC. As protein: CASSYIPVTYNEQFF.